These 23 T cell receptor beta chains came from one sample sequenced in a study of T cell changes during pregnancy in multiple sclerosis. Assay: immunoSEQ multiplex PCR; the TCRdb copy retains only in-frame clones and omits some. The profile shows approximately 79,000 clones, approximately 92% of them singletons. Sample: peripheral blood, taken in the second trimester of pregnancy. These receptors were obtained from a female donor in good health, enrolled as a control in a pregnancy study.

The rearrangement uses TRBV7-2 and TRBJ2-7; 9 nucleotides line up with TRBD1. The CDR3 spans 14 residues. The trim removed 4 bases at V and 4 bases at J, leaving 5 bases unmatched. The germline V gene encodes CDR1 SGHTA and CDR2 FQGNSA. CDR3 nucleotides: TGTGCCAGCAGCTCGTACAGGGGGCAATACGAGCAGTACTTC. It translates to CASSSYRGQYEQYF.

Here the CDR3 reads CASSGAYQPQHF. CDR3 DNA sequence: TGTGCCAGCAGTGGAGCCTATCAGCCCCAGCATTTT. J is TRBJ1-5 and V is TRBV2, with D hard to call. V lost 4 bases and J 5 bases, leaving 6 bases between the germline ends. This CDR3 is built from 12 residues. Germline V gene data show CDR1 as SNHLY and CDR2 as FYNNEI.

Only one count was recorded for this clone. This chain joins TRBV30 and TRBJ2-1; 7 positions match TRBD1. CDR3 length: 13 amino acids. V shed 4 bases, J shed 5 bases, and the junction held 5 bases outside the gene matches. Per the germline V gene, CDR1 is GTSNPN and CDR2 is SVGIG (reference sequence). The CDR3 nucleotides read TGTGCCTGGACCCGGGACAGTAACAATGAGCAGTTCTTC. Translated, it gives CAWTRDSNNEQFF.

The count of this clone is one. The chain has TRBV5-1 and TRBJ1-3, with D possibly TRBD1 on 6 matching bases. Trimming stripped 4 bases from V and 0 bases from J, with 14 bases between. The length of the CDR3 is 16 residues. Germline loops: CDR1 SGHRS, CDR2 YFSETQ. CDR3 in amino acids: CASSPGGRISGNTIYF. As DNA, the CDR3 is TGCGCCAGCAGCCCGGGGGGCAGAATCTCTGGAAACACCATATATTTT.

The chain recombines TRBV27 with TRBJ2-7; perhaps TRBD1 as D (6 bases). The ends were cut back, 7 bases at V and 3 bases at J, with 16 bases in the middle. Germline lookup yields CDR1 MNHEY and CDR2 SMNVEV (reference sequence). The CDR3 extends over 14 amino acids. The CDR3 DNA is TGTGCCAGCACCTCAAACAGGGAAAGCTACGAGCAGTACTTC. Encoded protein: CASTSNRESYEQYF.

The V call is TRBV14, the J call TRBJ2-3, with D perhaps TRBD1 (5 bases). V was cut by 4 bases and J by 4 bases, with 15 bases left in between. Germline assignment: CDR1 SGHDN and CDR2 FVKESK. CDR3 length equals 15 residues. This CDR3 reads CASSRRQRPADTQYF. Written as DNA, the CDR3 is TGTGCCAGCAGCCGGCGACAGAGACCCGCAGATACGCAGTATTTT.

CDR3 sequence reads: CASRILSVGGAGYTF. CDR3 nucleotides: TGTGCCAGCAGGATTCTCTCGGTAGGGGGCGCTGGCTACACCTTC. The gene calls are TRBV7-2 and TRBJ1-2, with TRBD1 identical over 7 bases. This CDR3 region has 15 residues. Germline CDR1 SGHTA, CDR2 FQGNSA. After removal of 6 bases from V and 7 bases from J, the junction contained 14 bases not matched to a gene.

The gene calls are TRBV5-1 and TRBJ1-1; D is unresolved. Trimming left V 0 bases short and J 1 base short, with 13 bases between. The CDR3 length is 16 residues. Looked up from germline, CDR1 is SGHRS and CDR2 is YFSETQ. The CDR3 DNA is TGCGCCAGCAGCTTGGGGCGGCTTATGGAGAACACTGAAGCTTTCTTT. It translates to CASSLGRLMENTEAFF.

This rearrangement joins TRBV27 to TRBJ1-6; 7 bases map to TRBD1. The CDR3 sequence is 15 residues long. Losses at the gene ends were 7 bases for V and 3 bases for J; bases not matched to a gene: 6. Germline V lookup: CDR1 MNHEY, CDR2 SMNVEV (reference sequence). In DNA, the CDR3 is TGTGCCAGCACCCCGGGACAGAACTATAATTCACCCCTCCACTTT. Translation: CASTPGQNYNSPLHF.

The chain is built from TRBV9 and TRBJ2-2, with D maybe TRBD2 (7 bases). V was cut by 1 base and J by 4 bases, with 14 bases left in between. The germline V gene has CDR1 SGDLS and CDR2 YYNGEE. CDR3 length: 16 amino acids. CDR3 in amino acids: CASSVKGGAGTGELFF. The CDR3 DNA follows: TGTGCCAGCAGCGTAAAGGGGGGGGCTGGCACCGGGGAGCTGTTTTTT.

V is TRBV5-1 and J is TRBJ2-1, with 8 bases fitting TRBD2. Trimming at V came to 0 bases and at J to 4 bases, leaving 12 bases not matched to a gene. Germline V gene sequence: CDR1 SGHRS, CDR2 YFSETQ. The CDR3 sequence is 18 residues long. The CDR3, as DNA: TGCGCCAGCAGCTTGGGAGCGGGCGCGGGGGGCCTATACAATGAGCAGTTCTTC. This gives the protein CASSLGAGAGGLYNEQFF.

V gene TRBV6-6 combines with J gene TRBJ2-1; TRBD2 might be the D (6 bases). The CDR3 consists of 16 residues. Germline CDR1 MNHNY, CDR2 SVGAGI (reference sequence). The V and J ends lost 8 bases and 4 bases respectively, with 21 bases between them. The CDR3 sequence is CASQGANSGPYNEQFF. CDR3 DNA sequence: TGTGCCAGCCAAGGGGCCAATAGCGGACCTTACAATGAGCAGTTCTTC.

V and J are TRBV2 and TRBJ1-2; possible D gene TRBD1, 5 bases. Trimming removed 8 bases at V and 8 bases at J, with 24 bases between. Germline V gives CDR1 SNHLY, CDR2 FYNNEI. The CDR3 is 15 residues long. The CDR3 nucleotides are TGTGCCAGCGACAAATTCGGACACCTGGACGGAGGCTACACCTTC. Translating gives CASDKFGHLDGGYTF.

The chain's CDR3 is CAWQTTGQGPVEYTF. The CDR3 region has the DNA TGTGCCTGGCAAACTACAGGACAGGGGCCCGTGGAATACACCTTC. V is TRBV30 and J is TRBJ1-2; 9 bases are shared with TRBD1. Germline lookup yields CDR1 GTSNPN and CDR2 SVGIG (reference sequence). V gave up 5 bases and J gave up 11 bases; unmatched junction bases: 18. The CDR3 length is 15 residues.

Only one count was recorded for this clone. V usage is TRBV10-3 and J usage is TRBJ1-4; a weak D match, TRBD1 (5 bases). This CDR3 has 16 amino acids. The germline V gene encodes CDR1 ENHRY and CDR2 SYGVKD. The germline V and J ends were trimmed by 10 bases and 0 bases, with 18 bases remaining between them. CDR3 in DNA: TGTGCCACCCCCTCTAGACAGCTACCAACTAATGAAAAACTGTTTTTT. The encoded protein is CATPSRQLPTNEKLFF.

V usage is TRBV7-2 and J usage is TRBJ2-2, with 10 bases that match TRBD2. The CDR3 is 16 residues long. Trimming at V came to 0 bases and at J to 4 bases, leaving 2 bases not matched to a gene. Germline CDR1 is SGHTA and CDR2 is FQGNSA. In DNA, the CDR3 is TGTGCCAGCAGCTTAGCTAGCGGGGGGTCCACCGGGGAGCTGTTTTTT. Encoded protein: CASSLASGGSTGELFF.

This clone was seen once. The genes are TRBV7-9 and TRBJ2-3; TRBD2 is a possible D gene (6 bases). V was trimmed by 5 bases and J by 4 bases, leaving 22 bases between them. This CDR3 is 17 amino acids long. CDR1 is SEHNR and CDR2 is FQNEAQ in the germline V gene (reference sequence). The CDR3 bases are TGTGCCAGCAGCCAACTGAGGTCGGCGGGGCGGGCAGATACGCAGTATTTT. It translates to CASSQLRSAGRADTQYF. The variable domain in full, with the rest retrieved from reference TRBV7-9 and TRBJ2-3, is DTGVSQNPRHKITKRGQNVTFRCDPISEHNRLYWYRQTLGQGPEFLTYFQNEAQLEKSRLLSDRFSAERPKGSFSTLEIQRTEQGDSAMYLCASSQLRSAGRADTQYFGPGTRLTVL.

The chain carries TRBV5-1 and TRBJ1-5; D gene ambiguous. The CDR3 is 13 amino acids. The germline gives CDR1 SGHRS, CDR2 YFSETQ. Deletions cut 4 bases from V and 4 bases from J, with 9 bases between. The CDR3 coding sequence is TGCGCCAGCAGCCCCGCGGGGAATCAGCCCCAGCATTTT. Translated: CASSPAGNQPQHF.

This chain joins TRBV7-9 and TRBJ2-3; 7 bases are a match to TRBD1. The CDR3 totals 14 residues. Losses at the gene ends were 1 base for V and 3 bases for J; bases not matched to a gene: 1. The germline V gene encodes CDR1 SEHNR and CDR2 FQNEAQ (reference sequence). The CDR3 region has the DNA TGTGCCAGCAGCTTAGAGGGGGCAACAGATACGCAGTATTTT. It codes for CASSLEGATDTQYF.

The chain employs TRBV6-5 and TRBJ1-1; D not certain. The CDR3 consists of 13 residues. The V end was cut by 2 bases, the J end by 7 bases, with 11 bases between. CDR1 is MNHEY and CDR2 is SVGAGI in the germline V gene. The CDR3 reads CASSYLRVGEAFF. Here the CDR3 DNA reads TGTGCCAGCAGTTACCTGAGGGTAGGTGAAGCTTTCTTT.

The chain carries TRBV11-2 and TRBJ2-5; D possibly corresponds to TRBD2 (5 bases). CDR1 is SGHAT and CDR2 is FQNNGV in the germline V gene. With 5 bases removed from V and 3 bases from J, the gap between germline ends came to 13 bases. The length of the CDR3 is 14 residues. The CDR3 DNA follows: TGTGCCAGCAGCCCATGGACTTGGAAAGAGACCCAGTACTTC. The encoded protein is CASSPWTWKETQYF.

The V call is TRBV27, the J call TRBJ1-2, with 9 bases lining up with TRBD1. Per germline, CDR1 MNHEY and CDR2 SMNVEV (reference sequence). CDR3 length equals 15 residues. V lost 8 bases, J lost 8 bases, and 15 bases stayed unmatched. The chain's CDR3 is CASGPNDRGDYGYTF. The CDR3 DNA is TGTGCCAGCGGACCCAATGACAGGGGGGATTACGGCTACACCTTC.

The chain employs TRBV5-4 and TRBJ2-5; 8 nucleotides match TRBD2. In germline, CDR1 is SGHNT, CDR2 YYREEE (reference sequence). The CDR3 covers 16 residues. After removal of 4 bases from V and 4 bases from J, the junction contained 12 bases not matched to a gene. The chain's CDR3 is CASSVGAGENPETQYF. CDR3 coding DNA: TGTGCCAGCAGCGTCGGAGCGGGGGAAAACCCAGAGACCCAGTACTTC.